This section outlines one T cell receptor beta chain sequence together with its context. This clonotype was counted ten times or more. No cognate antigen has been identified for it. Within one base of it there is no much larger clone, and no base qualities were kept. Genomic DNA served as template for TCR beta VDJ combination and CDR3 sequence profiling. An Illumina HiSeq 2000 was the platform used for TCR repertoire sequencing. As for the original processing: TRBV/TRBJ rearrangement plots, CDR3 size and DJ length profiles, and Simpson's diversity index were used to assess repertoires. The immunodominant clone was defined as the most abundant DNA sequence in deep sequencing data. CDR3 amino acid sequences were screened for sharing across subjects and compared with published repertoires and the VDJdb database. TCRdb handled the public reads itself, with Q25 trimming in fastp and clone calling in MiXCR, and kept productive beta chains. Entries that share a CDR3 protein sequence are merged under the most common genes and DNA. The V and J calls, along with clone size, are taken from TCRdb and not from the paper's own processing. The sample yields about 140,000 distinct CDR3 sequences; around 41% were counted once. Together, the top ten hold less than 8.5% of the sample.

In the study, sorted CD4+ and CD8+ blood T cells from patients with severe aplastic anemia and from healthy subjects underwent deep sequencing of TCR repertoires. Ficoll-Paque density gradient centrifugation was used to isolate peripheral blood mononuclear cells. CD4+ and CD8+ T cells were sorted by FACS or magnetic beads before DNA extraction. The data were taken from a study of CD8+CD57+ T cells in acquired aplastic anemia (dated by TCRdb to 2016 to 2019). About the full investigation: A mean of approximately 3 ug of DNA, ranging from roughly 0.19 to 27.4 ug, was extracted from sorted CD4+ and CD8+ cells. An average of roughly 9.8 million reads for CD4+ cells and approximately 11 million reads for CD8+ cells was obtained from healthy donor samples.

Summary of the overall study and its limitations: About 30 CD8+ CDR3 sequences were found in both patients and controls but appeared to be highly expressed in patients and within the immunodominant clones of the patients. No significant difference in CD8+ Simpson's diversity was found between patients and healthy controls (P=0.060).

Compared with germline, V lacks 1 base and J lacks 7 bases; bases without a gene match: 7. The CDR3 runs 16 residues from the cysteine to the phenylalanine. Only the CDR3 DNA stays, 48 bases, in frame from base 1. The germline V gene supplies CDR1 MGHRA and CDR2 YSYEKL. The rearranged chain carries TRBV4-1 and TRBJ1-6; 7 middle bases align to TRBD1. Sequencing was performed on sorted CD4+, CD8+, or CD8+CD57+ T cells (not recorded which) from PBMCs. This clonotype originated in a human donor in good health, serving as a control. The CDR3 reads CASSQAGQLENSPLHF. The sequenced DNA: TGCGCCAGCAGCCAAGCGGGACAGTTGGAGAATTCACCCCTCCACTTT.